This T cell receptor (beta chain) is from a study of T cell changes during pregnancy in multiple sclerosis. With 10 bases removed from V and 0 bases from J, the gap between germline ends came to 13 bases. The CDR3 is 14 residues long. Germline CDR1 LNHDA, CDR2 SQIVND (reference sequence). Sequencing used immunoSEQ multiplex PCR; TCRdb keeps in-frame clones, though not all of them. The sample has 30,000 to 35,000 clones, 89% seen once. The V and J genes are TRBV19 and TRBJ2-1; unclear D gene. The receptor was derived from a female donor with multiple sclerosis, enrolled in a pregnancy study. Source: CD8+ T cells from peripheral blood mononuclear cells, taken in the second trimester of pregnancy. CDR3 region: CATSRRSSYNEQFF. The DNA for the CDR3 is TGTGCCACCTCGAGAAGGAGCTCCTACAATGAGCAGTTCTTC. The variable domain in full, with the rest retrieved from reference TRBV19 and TRBJ2-1, is DGGITQSPKYLFRKEGQNVTLSCEQNLNHDAMYWYRQDPGQGLRLIYYSQIVNDFQKGDIAEGYSVSREKKESFPLTVTSAQKNPTAFYLCATSRRSSYNEQFFGPGTRLTVL.